This TCR beta chain was retrieved from a study of T cell repertoires in cytomegalovirus infection. The CDR3 runs to 15 residues. Trimming removed 7 bases at V and 8 bases at J, with 21 bases between. In TCRdb, the reads were re-called with MiXCR into one record per CDR3 protein. The table lists fewer than 200,000 distinct CDR3 sequences, approximately 19% of them singletons. The receptor's source is a human donor in good health (CMV status not recorded). Some clones in this sample may be carry-over from other donors' samples. The specimen was PBMCs. V usage is TRBV12-3 or TRBV12-4 and J usage is TRBJ2-1, with D possibly called TRBD1 or TRBD2 (5 bases each). CDR3 residues: CASMRGATPGDEQFF. The CDR3 DNA sequence: TGTGCCAGCATGCGAGGGGCTACCCCCGGGGATGAGCAGTTCTTC.